This T cell receptor (beta chain) was captured by sequencing in a study of vaccination and CD4 T cells after COVID-19. Study in general: Control cultures were given a CEFX pool, an HIV-1 Nef pool, or no peptide. Study-wide points: Within convalescent individuals, 304 out of 307 vaccine-specific clones proved to be spike mono-reactive. Convalescent patients showed a median roughly 90% of reactive clones that were seen only post-vaccination.

Sequencing of cultured CD4+ T cell DNA used the Oncomine TCR Beta short-read assay. TCRdb redid the calling of the PCR reads with MiXCR, one entry per CDR3 protein. This table holds some 25,000 distinct CDR3 sequences, 62% found once. Concerning this clonotype: Its antigen is currently unknown.

Treatment denoted: approximately nine-day PBMC culture with coronavirus spike peptide pools or control peptides (ViraFEST assay). ViraFEST used peptide pools to expand antigen-specific T cells and subsequently sequenced their TCRs. CDR1 SEHNR and CDR2 FQNEAQ come from the germline V gene (reference sequence). V was trimmed by 5 bases and J by 6 bases, leaving 16 bases between them. The CDR3 is 14 amino acids. The input for sequencing was CD4+ T cells from blood, cultured in vitro, taken after SARS-CoV-2 vaccination. This TCR was recovered from a human donor who received a COVID-19 vaccine. The rearrangement joins TRBV7-9 to TRBJ1-1; the D gene is possibly TRBD1 (5 bases). The CDR3 sequence: CASSAGTGVAEAFF. The CDR3 DNA follows: TGTGCCAGCAGCGCGGGCACAGGTGTTGCTGAAGCTTTCTTT.